This T cell receptor beta chain was captured in a study of graft-versus-host responses after intestinal transplantation. Germline loops: CDR1 SGHTA, CDR2 FQGNSA. The V end lost 5 bases, the J end lost 4 bases, and 12 bases lay between the germline ends. The CDR3 spans 14 residues. Here immunoSEQ multiplex PCR was the method, and the copy in TCRdb shows in-frame clones only, minus some. The table shows 130,000 or so clones, with 80% to 95% occurring only once. Turning to this clone: The antigen remains undetermined.

V usage is TRBV7-2 and J usage is TRBJ2-1, with a tentative D call TRBD1 (6 bases). The sequencing used unstimulated CD4+ T cells sorted from spleen or lymph node cells, collected before intestinal transplant. The clonotype was recovered from a human donor who received an intestinal transplant. The CDR3 sequence is CASSPQQGYNEQFF. CDR3 nucleotide sequence: TGTGCCAGCAGCCCGCAACAGGGATACAATGAGCAGTTCTTC.